The subject of this entry is one TCR beta chain. CDR1 LGHNA and CDR2 YSLEER come from the germline V gene. The CDR3 length is 14 residues. Between the trimmed V and J ends, which lost 0 bases and 13 bases, there was a span of 18 bases. The sample comes from a study of shared clonotypes between healthy human individuals. Source study methods: In the immunoSEQ data, sequences were junction-only and lacked quality scores, so filtering differed. Assay used: immunoSEQ multiplex PCR; TCRdb lists only in-frame clones, some missing. V and J calls and clone size are as listed in that table; D and trimming were resolved from the DNA. This repertoire shows 1 million to 1.2 million clones, 70% to 80% found once; its top ten account for over 0.8%.

The chain joins TRBV4-3 to TRBJ1-2; D remains ambiguous. The sequencing sample was made of memory CD4+ T cells from PBMCs. Subset here: CD45RA-negative fraction. This TCR came from a man between 18 and 35 years old in good health. Some clones in this sample may be carry-over from other donors' samples. The CDR3 protein is CASSQDFGPPYITF. DNA of the CDR3: TGCGCCAGCAGCCAAGATTTTGGACCCCCCTACATCACCTTC.